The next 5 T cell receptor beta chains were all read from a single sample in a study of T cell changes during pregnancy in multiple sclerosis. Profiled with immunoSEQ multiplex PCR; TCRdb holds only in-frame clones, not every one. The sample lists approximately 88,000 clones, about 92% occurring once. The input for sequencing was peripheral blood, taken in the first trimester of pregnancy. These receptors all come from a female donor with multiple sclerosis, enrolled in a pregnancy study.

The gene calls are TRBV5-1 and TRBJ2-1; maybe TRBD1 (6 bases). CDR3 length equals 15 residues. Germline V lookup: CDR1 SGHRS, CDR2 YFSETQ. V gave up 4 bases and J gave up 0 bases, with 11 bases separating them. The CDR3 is CASSRTVGSYNEQFF. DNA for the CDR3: TGCGCCAGCAGCCGGACAGTCGGCTCCTACAATGAGCAGTTCTTC.

The CDR3 loop is CSVQGGNYEQYF. CDR3 bases: TGCAGCGTACAGGGGGGCAACTACGAGCAGTACTTC. The chain uses TRBV29-1 and TRBJ2-7; 8 bases map to TRBD1. Germline V CDR1 and CDR2: SQVTM, ANQGSEA. The CDR3 runs 12 residues. J gave up 3 bases and V 6 bases, and 4 bases lay outside the gene matches.

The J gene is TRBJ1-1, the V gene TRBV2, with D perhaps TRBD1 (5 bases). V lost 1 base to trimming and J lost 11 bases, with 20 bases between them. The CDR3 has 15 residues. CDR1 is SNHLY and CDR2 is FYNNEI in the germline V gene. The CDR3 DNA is TGTGCCAGCAGTGAAGGACTCTTTACCCAGGGTACGGCTTTCTTT. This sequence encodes CASSEGLFTQGTAFF.

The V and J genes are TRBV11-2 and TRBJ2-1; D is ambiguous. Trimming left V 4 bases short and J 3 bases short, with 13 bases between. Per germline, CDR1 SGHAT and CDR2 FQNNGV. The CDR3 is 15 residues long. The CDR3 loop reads CASSSLGYNYNEQFF. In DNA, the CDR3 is TGTGCCAGCAGCTCTCTAGGTTACAACTACAATGAGCAGTTCTTC.

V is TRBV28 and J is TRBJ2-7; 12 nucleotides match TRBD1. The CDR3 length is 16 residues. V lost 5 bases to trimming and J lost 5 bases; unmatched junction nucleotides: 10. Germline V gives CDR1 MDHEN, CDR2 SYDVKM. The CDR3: CASSPRKGQGANEQYF. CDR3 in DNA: TGTGCCAGCAGTCCACGTAAGGGACAGGGGGCCAACGAGCAGTACTTC.